This T cell receptor (beta chain) was captured by sequencing in a study of T-cell reconstitution after alpha-beta-depleted transplantation in children. Study-level findings and limits: The main origin of T-cell counts and diversity one year after transplant was newly produced T cells.

Researchers prepared the TCRbeta library using unique molecular identifiers, the study reports. TCRdb analysed the PCR reads with MiXCR anew, one entry per CDR3 protein. Of about 540,000 distinct CDR3 sequences listed, 25% to 30% were seen once; the top ten hold under 45%. The CDR3 is made up of 14 amino acids. Deletions cut 4 bases from V and 1 base from J, with 11 bases between. CDR1 is SQVTM, CDR2 ANQGSEA, per germline. For this clonotype: Antigen: not known.

This TCR derives from a boy younger than two with Wiskott-Aldrich syndrome, due to receive a stem cell transplant. J is TRBJ1-5 and V is TRBV29-1; TRBD1 might be the D (6 bases). The starting material was PBMCs, obtained before TCRalphabeta/CD19-depleted stem cell transplant. In DNA form, the CDR3 reads TGCAGCGTTGCGGGGGCGTCGAGCAATCAGCCCCAGCATTTT. This encodes CSVAGASSNQPQHF. The full variable domain, completed using reference TRBV29-1 and TRBJ1-5, is SAVISQKPSRDICQRGTSLTIQCQVDSQVTMMFWYRQQPGQSLTLIATANQGSEATYESGFVIDKFPISRPNLTFSTLTVSNMSPEDSSIYLCSVAGASSNQPQHFGDGTRLSIL.